One sample yielded the 16 T cell receptor beta chains listed below, sequenced in a study of cytomegalovirus exposure and HLA in healthy donors. It was with 60 Vbeta and 13 Jbeta primers that the PCR ran. The assay was immunoSEQ multiplex PCR, and TCRdb's table has in-frame clones only and misses some. The data hold some 150,000 clones, with about three quarters observed a single time. Sample: PBMCs. These receptors were obtained from a female donor in good health and CMV-seronegative.

Details on this clone: Compared with germline, one end of the junction differs, possibly owing to a read error. The CDR3 DNA follows: TGTGCCAGCAGCCCACGCCCCCAGGGACACGGAAACATCATATATTTT. It specifies CASSPRPQGHGNIIYF. This chain joins TRBV9 and TRBJ1-3, with D perhaps TRBD1 (6 bases). The CDR3 covers 16 residues. CDR1 and CDR2 (germline): SGDLS, YYNGEE.

This rearrangement joins TRBV6-1 to TRBJ1-2; D possibly corresponds to TRBD1 (6 bases). Germline V gives CDR1 MNHNS, CDR2 SASEGT. This CDR3 is 13 amino acids long. Trimming left V 9 bases short and J 8 bases short, with 19 bases between. CDR3 coding DNA: TGTGCCAGTTCACAGGGTCCAGGGGCCGGCTACACCTTC. Translating it yields CASSQGPGAGYTF.

This clone was recorded only once. The V gene is TRBV28, the J gene TRBJ2-7; the match to TRBD2 covers 12 bases. Germline CDR1 MDHEN, CDR2 SYDVKM. V shed 3 bases, J shed 2 bases, and the junction held 2 bases outside the gene matches. The CDR3 spans 15 residues. CDR3 nucleotide sequence: TGTGCCAGCAGTTTTGGACTAGCGGGGCCCTACGAGCAGTACTTC. Its protein product is CASSFGLAGPYEQYF.

The chain combines TRBV7-9 with TRBJ1-2; D gene unclear. CDR3 size: 13 residues. Germline assignment: CDR1 SEHNR and CDR2 FQNEAQ (reference sequence). Trimming cost V 7 bases and J 8 bases, with 17 bases left between them. The CDR3 sequence: CASNLERGGGYTF. As DNA, the CDR3 is TGTGCCAGCAACCTAGAGCGGGGAGGAGGCTACACCTTC. The complete variable domain, with remaining parts taken from reference TRBV7-9 and TRBJ1-2, reads DTGVSQNPRHKITKRGQNVTFRCDPISEHNRLYWYRQTLGQGPEFLTYFQNEAQLEKSRLLSDRFSAERPKGSFSTLEIQRTEQGDSAMYLCASNLERGGGYTFGSGTRLTVV.

The V call is TRBV6-5, the J call TRBJ1-2; TRBD1 is a possible D gene (5 bases). In germline, CDR1 is MNHEY, CDR2 SVGAGI. The CDR3 is 13 residues long. V was pared by 2 bases and J by 4 bases, with 8 bases between. CDR3 loop: CASSYQGGYGYTF. CDR3 in DNA: TGTGCCAGCAGTTACCAGGGCGGCTATGGCTACACCTTC.

V gene TRBV25-1 combines with J gene TRBJ2-7, with TRBD2 matching over 11 bases. The CDR3 totals 13 residues. Germline V gene data show CDR1 as MGHDK and CDR2 as SYGVNS. With V trimmed by 5 bases and J by 4 bases, 1 base remained unmatched. The CDR3 is CASSLAGGYEQYF. For the CDR3, the DNA is TGTGCCAGCAGTTTAGCGGGAGGGTACGAGCAGTACTTC.

The J gene is TRBJ1-2, the V gene TRBV6-5; 7 nucleotides line up with TRBD1. The V segment lost 4 bases and the J segment 6 bases; nucleotides outside the gene matches: 2. The CDR3 extends over 12 amino acids. Germline CDR1 is MNHEY and CDR2 is SVGAGI. The CDR3 protein is CASSSTGHGYTF. CDR3 nucleotide sequence: TGTGCCAGCAGTTCGACAGGGCATGGCTACACCTTC.

The rearrangement joins TRBV5-1 to TRBJ2-7; TRBD1 aligns across 7 bases. Trimming cost V 3 bases and J 0 bases; bases outside gene matches: 9. The V gene's germline CDR1 is SGHRS and CDR2 YFSETQ. CDR3 length: 16 residues. CDR3 in DNA: TGCGCCAGCAGCTCAGGACAGGTTATGACCTCCTACGAGCAGTACTTC. It specifies CASSSGQVMTSYEQYF.

This clone was recorded once. V usage is TRBV7-9 and J usage is TRBJ1-1; no clear D. This CDR3 has 14 amino acids. V shed 5 bases and J shed 4 bases, with 14 bases lying between them. Per the germline V gene, CDR1 is SEHNR and CDR2 is FQNEAQ (reference sequence). CDR3 loop: CASSARRGGTEAFF. The CDR3 DNA reads TGTGCCAGCAGCGCCCGACGAGGCGGCACTGAAGCTTTCTTT.

The chain uses TRBV6-1 and TRBJ1-1, with D maybe TRBD1 (5 bases). V shed 4 bases and J shed 1 base, with 19 bases lying between them. CDR1 MNHNS and CDR2 SASEGT come from the germline V gene. The CDR3 spans 17 residues. This CDR3 is CASSVGGTGSRNTEAFF. CDR3 bases: TGTGCCAGCAGTGTGGGAGGGACCGGGTCAAGGAACACTGAAGCTTTCTTT.

This clone was recorded only once. One end of the junction does not line up with germline, which may come from a read error. The chain is built from TRBV7-9 and TRBJ2-7; a weak D match, TRBD2 (7 bases). CDR3 size: 17 residues. Germline CDR1 is SEHNR and CDR2 is FQNEAQ (reference sequence). This CDR3 is CSSSPQRGGLLAGEQYF. For the CDR3, the DNA is TGTTCCAGCAGCCCCCAACGCGGGGGCCTCCTCGCCGGCGAGCAGTACTTC.

The genes are TRBV28 and TRBJ2-1; 8 bases agree with TRBD2. This CDR3 is built from 14 residues. Germline V gene lookup returns CDR1 MDHEN and CDR2 SYDVKM. V trimming: 2 bases; J trimming: 7 bases; junction bases outside the gene matches: 4. The CDR3 protein is CASSLISGNNEQFF. The CDR3, as DNA: TGTGCCAGCAGTTTAATTAGCGGGAATAATGAGCAGTTCTTC.

This clone was observed once. The V gene is TRBV23-1, the J gene TRBJ2-3, with D unclear. TRBV23-1 is given ORF status, its function remaining uncertain. Trimming took off 0 bases at V and 2 bases at J, with 9 bases between the two ends. The CDR3 spans 15 residues. CDR3 sequence: CASSQSGRSTDTQYF. The CDR3 DNA sequence: TGCGCCAGCAGTCAATCAGGCAGGTCCACAGATACGCAGTATTTT.

In DNA, the CDR3 is TGTGCCAGCACGACAGGACAGGCTCACTACAATGAGCAGTTCTTC. Translating gives CASTTGQAHYNEQFF. This chain links TRBV6-1 with TRBJ2-1; 7 positions agree with TRBD1. CDR3 length equals 15 residues. With V trimmed by 7 bases and J by 3 bases, 9 bases remained unmatched. Germline V gene data show CDR1 as MNHNS and CDR2 as SASEGT.

This chain joins TRBV5-1 and TRBJ2-5, with D maybe TRBD1 (6 bases). Germline V gene lookup returns CDR1 SGHRS and CDR2 YFSETQ. Trimming left V 9 bases short and J 7 bases short, with 22 bases between. The CDR3 loop spans 14 amino acids. CDR3 nucleotides: TGCGCCACAAAACTAGGGGGTGATTGGGGGACCCAGTACTTC. Protein product: CATKLGGDWGTQYF.

This clone was picked up one time. The J gene is TRBJ1-4, the V gene TRBV7-8; D is possibly TRBD1 (6 bases). V lost 6 bases and J 8 bases, leaving 13 bases between the germline ends. The CDR3 totals 13 residues. CDR1 SGHVS and CDR2 FQNEAQ come from the germline V gene. CDR3 DNA: TGTGCCAGCAGTCGGACAGTCGCGGAAAAACTGTTTTTT. Translation: CASSRTVAEKLFF. The complete variable domain, with remaining parts taken from reference TRBV7-8 and TRBJ1-4, reads GAGVSQSPRYKVAKRGQDVALRCDPISGHVSLFWYQQALGQGPEFLTYFQNEAQLDKSGLPSDRFFAERPEGSVSTLKIQRTQQEDSAVYLCASSRTVAEKLFFGSGTQLSVL.